The sequence of this T cell receptor beta chain was determined in a study of CD8 T cell repertoires and HIV-1 epitope variants. Background on the study: Each of Twenty-five Gag and Nef epitope peptides stimulated a separate culture.

Produced via immunoSEQ multiplex PCR; TCRdb's table is partial and in-frame only. The sample has approximately 5,000 clones, roughly two thirds seen once. This CDR3 is 14 amino acids long. Trimming stripped 2 bases from V and 4 bases from J, with 11 bases between. CDR1 and CDR2 (germline): ENHRY, SYGVKD. This clone has just a few counts. Antigen: not known. The sequencing sample was made of cultured CD8+ T cells derived from PBMCs. This receptor was taken from a male donor with HIV. The chain is built from TRBV10-3 and TRBJ1-1; no definite D call. DNA of the CDR3: TGTGCCATCAGTGAGAACTTCGAGGGCACTGAAGCTTTCTTT. Translation: CAISENFEGTEAFF.